The 21 T cell receptor beta chains given below trace back to one sample, sequenced in a study of T cell repertoires in cytomegalovirus infection. The antigens for these receptors are not known. TCRdb itself ran the reads through MiXCR, one entry per CDR3 protein. The data hold over 250,000 distinct CDR3 sequences, with less than 25% observed a single time. Material: cultured PBMCs, obtained from culture after CMV antigen stimulation. The source is a human donor in good health (CMV status not recorded). Some clones in this sample may be carry-over from other donors' samples.

V is TRBV19 and J is TRBJ2-1; TRBD2 agrees at 9 bases. The CDR3 is 15 amino acids. V gave up 1 base and J gave up 10 bases; unmatched junction bases: 8. In germline, CDR1 is LNHDA, CDR2 SQIVND (reference sequence). CDR3: CASSIVGAGGGEQFF. The CDR3 DNA reads TGTGCCAGTAGTATAGTGGGAGCGGGAGGAGGGGAGCAGTTCTTC.

The gene calls are TRBV7-9 and TRBJ2-1; D is perhaps TRBD2 (5 bases). This CDR3 spans 16 amino acids. V lost 5 bases and J lost 6, with 20 bases in between. Per germline, CDR1 SEHNR and CDR2 FQNEAQ (reference sequence). The CDR3 coding sequence is TGTGCCAGCAGCCCACCCTTACTAGAATCGAGCAATGAGCAGTTCTTC. Protein product: CASSPPLLESSNEQFF.

This clonotype has ten or more counts. The rearrangement uses TRBV7-8 and TRBJ1-4; D unresolved. V was trimmed by 1 base and J by 7 bases, leaving 4 bases between them. Germline V gene lookup returns CDR1 SGHVS and CDR2 FQNEAQ. This CDR3 is 12 amino acids long. The CDR3 coding sequence is TGTGCCAGCAGCTTAGAACGTGAAAAACTGTTTTTT. It translates to CASSLEREKLFF.

This clonotype was seen repeatedly, ten times or more. This chain connects TRBV7-2 to TRBJ2-1, with D tentatively TRBD2 (5 bases). Trimming pared 2 bases from V and 6 bases from J, leaving 11 bases between. Germline V CDR1 and CDR2: SGHTA, FQGNSA. CDR3 length: 14 amino acids. The CDR3 DNA sequence: TGTGCCAGCAGCTTAACGGGGTCCATCAATGAGCAGTTCTTC. Translated, it gives CASSLTGSINEQFF.

In its sample, this clonotype was seen many times. The chain carries TRBV7-2 and TRBJ2-1; D perhaps matches TRBD2 (6 bases). Trimming shortened V by 7 bases and J by 8 bases, and 21 bases separated the two germline ends. The CDR3 is 15 amino acids. Germline CDR1 and CDR2: SGHTA and FQGNSA. CDR3 in amino acids: CASTFAGGPGDEQFF. CDR3 in DNA: TGTGCCAGCACCTTCGCGGGTGGACCGGGGGATGAGCAGTTCTTC.

This chain uses TRBV25-1 with TRBJ2-3; D is ambiguous. The V end lost 4 bases, the J end lost 6 bases, and 8 bases lay between the germline ends. Germline values: CDR1 MGHDK, CDR2 SYGVNS. The CDR3 runs to 12 residues. This CDR3 is CASSVSADTQYF. CDR3 DNA: TGTGCCAGCAGTGTCTCTGCCGATACGCAGTATTTT.

This clonotype has a count of ten or more. The chain links TRBV7-2 to TRBJ2-5, with 9 bases that match TRBD1. The V segment lost 4 bases and the J segment 4 bases; nucleotides outside the gene matches: 16. The CDR3 extends over 18 amino acids. Germline loops: CDR1 SGHTA, CDR2 FQGNSA. In DNA, the CDR3 is TGTGCCAGCAGCTCGAAAAAACCGGGACAGGGCAGTAGAGAGACCCAGTACTTC. Translation gives CASSSKKPGQGSRETQYF. Supplemented by reference TRBV7-2 and TRBJ2-5, the full variable domain reads GAGVSQSPSNKVTEKGKDVELRCDPISGHTALYWYRQSLGQGLEFLIYFQGNSAPDKSGLPSDRFSAERTGGSVSTLTIQRTQQEDSAVYLCASSSKKPGQGSRETQYFGPGTRLLVL.

This chain links TRBV28 with TRBJ2-1; D unclear. The germline CDR1 and CDR2 sequences are MDHEN and SYDVKM. Trimming left V 4 bases short and J 7 bases short, with 11 bases between. This CDR3 has 13 residues. The CDR3 reads CASSWVSANEQFF. CDR3 DNA: TGTGCCAGCAGTTGGGTTTCTGCGAATGAGCAGTTCTTC.

This clonotype appeared many times. This sequence joins TRBV7-2 and TRBJ2-7; weak D call: TRBD2 (5 bases). The CDR3 runs to 14 residues. V was shortened by 3 bases and J by 2 bases, with 11 bases between the two germline ends. Germline V CDR1 and CDR2: SGHTA, FQGNSA. The CDR3 DNA sequence: TGTGCCAGCAGCTTGAACGGGGATACCTACGAGCAGTACGTC. Translating gives CASSLNGDTYEQYV.

In this sample, this clonotype turned up many times. This chain joins TRBV7-2 and TRBJ2-1; maybe TRBD2 (5 bases). Trimming cost V 3 bases and J 6 bases, with 27 bases left between them. Germline V gene data show CDR1 as SGHTA and CDR2 as FQGNSA. The CDR3 runs to 19 residues. The CDR3 here is CASSFPHLSRGGPSNEQFF. DNA of the CDR3: TGTGCCAGCAGCTTTCCCCATCTATCGCGCGGAGGTCCCTCCAATGAGCAGTTCTTC. The whole variable domain, remainder taken from reference TRBV7-2 and TRBJ2-1, is GAGVSQSPSNKVTEKGKDVELRCDPISGHTALYWYRQSLGQGLEFLIYFQGNSAPDKSGLPSDRFSAERTGGSVSTLTIQRTQQEDSAVYLCASSFPHLSRGGPSNEQFFGPGTRLTVL.

This sequence joins TRBV19 and TRBJ2-2, with 13 bases matching TRBD2. This CDR3 spans 18 amino acids. In germline, CDR1 is LNHDA, CDR2 SQIVND (reference sequence). The V segment lost 3 bases and the J segment 0 bases; nucleotides outside the gene matches: 4. CDR3 protein: CASSIGTSGAANTGELFF. In nucleotides, the CDR3 is TGTGCCAGTAGTATCGGGACTAGCGGGGCCGCGAACACCGGGGAGCTGTTTTTT.

The rearrangement uses TRBV12-3 or TRBV12-4 and TRBJ1-1; 7 positions agree with TRBD1. Trimming removed 7 bases from V and 2 bases from J; junction bases left unmatched: 7. The CDR3 is 14 residues long. CDR3 DNA: TGTGCCAGCACCCCACAGGGGCGAAACACTGAAGCTTTCTTT. This gives the protein CASTPQGRNTEAFF.

The chain combines TRBV12-3 or TRBV12-4 with TRBJ1-1, with 7 bases that match TRBD1. The CDR3 length is 12 residues. Losses at the gene ends were 1 base for V and 7 bases for J; bases not matched to a gene: 0. This chain's CDR3 is CASSLDRGEAFF. The CDR3 DNA reads TGTGCCAGCAGTTTAGACAGGGGTGAAGCTTTCTTT.

The chain joins TRBV4-1 to TRBJ1-3; D might be TRBD1 (6 bases). CDR3 size: 16 residues. With 5 bases removed from V and 0 bases from J, the gap between germline ends came to 14 bases. Germline V CDR1 and CDR2: MGHRA, YSYEKL. CDR3 bases: TGCGCCAGCAGCGCGCGGACAGACTCCTCTGGAAACACCATATATTTT. It codes for CASSARTDSSGNTIYF.

This clonotype has ten or more counts. V is TRBV7-2 and J is TRBJ2-7; D might be TRBD1 or TRBD2, each matching 5 bases. The CDR3 loop spans 14 amino acids. Germline values: CDR1 SGHTA, CDR2 FQGNSA. Trimming cost V 1 base and J 2 bases, with 9 bases left between them. The CDR3 DNA reads as TGTGCCAGCAGCTTAGGGGGGAATACCTACGAGCAGTACTTC. It yields the protein CASSLGGNTYEQYF.

This clonotype was counted at least ten times. This chain links TRBV7-2 with TRBJ1-4; TRBD1 might be the D (5 bases). V lost 5 bases and J 8 bases, leaving 15 bases between the germline ends. The CDR3 spans 14 residues. From germline, CDR1 is SGHTA and CDR2 FQGNSA. CDR3 amino acids: CASSQEQVGEKLFF. CDR3 nucleotide sequence: TGTGCCAGCAGCCAGGAACAGGTGGGGGAAAAACTGTTTTTT.

The chain links TRBV7-8 to TRBJ2-2; TRBD2 is a possible D gene (6 bases). CDR3 size: 15 residues. Germline CDR1 is SGHVS and CDR2 is FQNEAQ. V lost 3 bases and J 7 bases, leaving 15 bases between the germline ends. Here the CDR3 reads CASSLEAGRGGELFF. DNA of the CDR3: TGTGCCAGCAGCTTGGAGGCGGGGCGCGGCGGGGAGCTGTTTTTT.

Comment on this clonotype: At one end the junction does not follow the germline gene, possibly because of a read error. CDR3 sequence reads: CASSFRGGGAETQYF. Written as DNA, the CDR3 is TGTGCTAGCAGCTTTCGTGGTGGCGGTGCGGAGACCCAGTACTTC. The chain links TRBV7-7 to TRBJ2-5; D gene unclear. Germline V CDR1 and CDR2: SSHAT, FNYEAQ (reference sequence). This CDR3 region has 15 residues.

There are many counts of this clonotype. This chain uses TRBV7-2 with TRBJ1-3; D is ambiguous. CDR1 is SGHTA, CDR2 FQGNSA, per germline. The CDR3 extends over 15 amino acids. V was trimmed by 5 bases and J by 0 bases, leaving 11 bases between them. The CDR3 nucleotides read TGTGCCAGCAGCATAGGACCGAGCTCTGGAAACACCATATATTTT. It yields the protein CASSIGPSSGNTIYF. Based on the CDR3 plus reference TRBV7-2 and TRBJ1-3, the full variable domain is GAGVSQSPSNKVTEKGKDVELRCDPISGHTALYWYRQSLGQGLEFLIYFQGNSAPDKSGLPSDRFSAERTGGSVSTLTIQRTQQEDSAVYLCASSIGPSSGNTIYFGEGSWLTVV.

V gene TRBV13 combines with J gene TRBJ2-1; D is possibly TRBD1 (6 bases). In germline, CDR1 is PRHDT, CDR2 FYEKMQ (reference sequence). The CDR3 contains 15 residues. Trimming stripped 1 base from V and 5 bases from J, with 12 bases between. CDR3 nucleotides: TGTGCCAGCAGCTTAGAGGGGGACGGGAACAATGAGCAGTTCTTC. Protein sequence: CASSLEGDGNNEQFF.

The rearrangement links TRBV7-9 to TRBJ2-7; D is unclear. Trimming pared 5 bases from V and 2 bases from J, leaving 13 bases between. CDR1 and CDR2 from the germline V gene are SEHNR and FQNEAQ (reference sequence). This CDR3 has 14 amino acids. The CDR3 DNA follows: TGTGCCAGCAGCCTACTGGAACGAGCCTACGAGCAGTACTTC. This translates into CASSLLERAYEQYF.